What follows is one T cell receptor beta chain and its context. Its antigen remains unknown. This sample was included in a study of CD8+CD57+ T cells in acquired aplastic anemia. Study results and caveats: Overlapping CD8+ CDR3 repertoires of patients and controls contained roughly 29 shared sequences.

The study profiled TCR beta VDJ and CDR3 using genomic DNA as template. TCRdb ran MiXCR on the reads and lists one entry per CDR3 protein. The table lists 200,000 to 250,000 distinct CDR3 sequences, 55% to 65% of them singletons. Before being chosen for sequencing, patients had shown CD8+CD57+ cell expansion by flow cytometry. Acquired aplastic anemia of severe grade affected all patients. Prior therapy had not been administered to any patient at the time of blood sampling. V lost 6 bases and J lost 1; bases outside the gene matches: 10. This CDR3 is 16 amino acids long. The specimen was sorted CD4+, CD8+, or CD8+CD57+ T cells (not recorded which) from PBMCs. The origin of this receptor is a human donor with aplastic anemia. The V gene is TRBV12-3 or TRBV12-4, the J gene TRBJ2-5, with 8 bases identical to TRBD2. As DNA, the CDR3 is TGTGCCAGCAGGGTCACTAGCGGAGGACGCCAAGAGACCCAGTACTTC. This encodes CASRVTSGGRQETQYF.